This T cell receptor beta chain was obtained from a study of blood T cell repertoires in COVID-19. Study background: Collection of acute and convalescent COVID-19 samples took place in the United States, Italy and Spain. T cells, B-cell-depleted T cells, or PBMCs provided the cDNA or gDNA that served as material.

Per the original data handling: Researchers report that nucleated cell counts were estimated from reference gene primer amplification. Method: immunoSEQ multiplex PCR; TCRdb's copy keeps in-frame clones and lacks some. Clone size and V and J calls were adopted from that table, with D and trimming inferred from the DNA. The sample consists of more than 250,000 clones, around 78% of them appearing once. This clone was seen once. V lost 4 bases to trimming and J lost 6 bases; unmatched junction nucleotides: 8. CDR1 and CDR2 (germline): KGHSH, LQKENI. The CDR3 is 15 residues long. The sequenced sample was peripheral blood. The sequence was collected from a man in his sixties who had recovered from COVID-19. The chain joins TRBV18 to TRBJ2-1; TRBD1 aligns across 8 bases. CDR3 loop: CASSQGQGLTNEQFF. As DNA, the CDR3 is TGTGCCAGCTCACAAGGACAGGGTTTGACCAATGAGCAGTTCTTC.